This T cell receptor (beta chain) was captured in a study of technical replicates of blood from a few donors. This table comes from immunoSEQ multiplex PCR, and its TCRdb copy is limited to in-frame clones, with some not included. Counted here are 60,000 to 80,000 clones, 80% to 95% occurring once; the ten biggest clones make up over 3.5%. Specimen: PBMCs. This receptor was obtained from a human donor in good health. Some clones in this sample may be carry-over from other donors' samples.

As DNA, the CDR3 is TGTGCCAGCAGCTCCGGACAGGGGCTAAGCTCTGGGGCCAACGTCCTGACTTTC. As protein: CASSSGQGLSSGANVLTF. This chain connects TRBV2 to TRBJ2-6; TRBD1 agrees at 9 bases. The length of the CDR3 is 18 residues. With 6 bases clipped from V and 0 bases from J, the junction kept 9 bases outside the gene matches. CDR1 is SNHLY, CDR2 FYNNEI, per germline.